The sequence of this TCR beta chain was determined in a study of cytomegalovirus exposure and HLA in healthy donors. Regarding this clone: Its cognate antigen is unknown.

CDR3 length: 16 residues. CDR1 and CDR2 from the germline V gene are SGHRS and YFSETQ. Trimming cost V 4 bases and J 0 bases; bases outside gene matches: 6. Findings and limits, study-wide: Presence/absence analyses rested on an assumption that sequencing depth was roughly uniform across donors. A link between a missense DCLRE1C variant and TCR beta V- and J-gene trimming emerged from a later analysis.

Amplification used 60 Vbeta primers and 13 Jbeta primers. Measured with immunoSEQ multiplex PCR; TCRdb has only the in-frame clones, and not every one. This sample carries roughly 200,000 clones, with about 1% going to the ten biggest clones. In nominal health when sampled, donors likely had unrecorded immune exposures nonetheless. The chain uses TRBV5-1 and TRBJ2-1; 8 bases fit TRBD2. This receptor was obtained from a girl aged 2 to 9 in good health and CMV-seropositive. The sequencing sample was made of PBMCs. For the CDR3, the DNA is TGCGCCAGCAGCCGGGGGGGAGTTCCCTCCTACAATGAGCAGTTCTTC. As protein: CASSRGGVPSYNEQFF.